This T cell receptor (beta chain) stems from a study of vaccination effects on CD4 cells after COVID-19. Study as a whole: Following the second dose by a median of 72 days, the post-vaccine samples were obtained.

Clones were sequenced by immunoSEQ multiplex PCR, and TCRdb holds only the in-frame ones, with some missing. The table lists about 27,000 clones, roughly 80% of them singletons. This clone was counted a single time. Its target is unknown. CD4+ T cells specific for antigen were expanded with viral peptide pools by the ViraFEST assay before sequencing. Once cultured for roughly nine days, the cells underwent separation to obtain CD4+ T cells. Two-dose BNT162b2 or mRNA-1273 vaccination was given to participants. Negative nucleocapsid antibody tests before and after vaccination confirmed no previous SARS-CoV-2 infection. For each well, roughly 2 million PBMC were cultured with roughly 11 IU/ml IL-2 and roughly 9.8 ug/ml peptides. Days 3 and 7 saw half the medium replaced with IL-2 medium. Sequences were derived from CD4+ T cells from PBMCs cultured with HCoV-NL63 spike peptides, sampled after COVID-19 vaccination. The sequence came from a human donor who received a COVID-19 vaccine. Some clones in this sample may be carry-over from other donors' samples.

The CDR3 spells CASSPIRGNSPLHF. The CDR3 DNA sequence: TGTGCCAGCAGCCCAATCCGGGGCAATTCACCCCTCCACTTT. This chain connects TRBV7-8 to TRBJ1-6; TRBD1 is a possible D gene (5 bases). V lost 5 bases, J lost 7 bases, and 12 bases lay in between. CDR3 length: 14 amino acids. Germline V gene sequence: CDR1 SGHVS, CDR2 FQNEAQ.